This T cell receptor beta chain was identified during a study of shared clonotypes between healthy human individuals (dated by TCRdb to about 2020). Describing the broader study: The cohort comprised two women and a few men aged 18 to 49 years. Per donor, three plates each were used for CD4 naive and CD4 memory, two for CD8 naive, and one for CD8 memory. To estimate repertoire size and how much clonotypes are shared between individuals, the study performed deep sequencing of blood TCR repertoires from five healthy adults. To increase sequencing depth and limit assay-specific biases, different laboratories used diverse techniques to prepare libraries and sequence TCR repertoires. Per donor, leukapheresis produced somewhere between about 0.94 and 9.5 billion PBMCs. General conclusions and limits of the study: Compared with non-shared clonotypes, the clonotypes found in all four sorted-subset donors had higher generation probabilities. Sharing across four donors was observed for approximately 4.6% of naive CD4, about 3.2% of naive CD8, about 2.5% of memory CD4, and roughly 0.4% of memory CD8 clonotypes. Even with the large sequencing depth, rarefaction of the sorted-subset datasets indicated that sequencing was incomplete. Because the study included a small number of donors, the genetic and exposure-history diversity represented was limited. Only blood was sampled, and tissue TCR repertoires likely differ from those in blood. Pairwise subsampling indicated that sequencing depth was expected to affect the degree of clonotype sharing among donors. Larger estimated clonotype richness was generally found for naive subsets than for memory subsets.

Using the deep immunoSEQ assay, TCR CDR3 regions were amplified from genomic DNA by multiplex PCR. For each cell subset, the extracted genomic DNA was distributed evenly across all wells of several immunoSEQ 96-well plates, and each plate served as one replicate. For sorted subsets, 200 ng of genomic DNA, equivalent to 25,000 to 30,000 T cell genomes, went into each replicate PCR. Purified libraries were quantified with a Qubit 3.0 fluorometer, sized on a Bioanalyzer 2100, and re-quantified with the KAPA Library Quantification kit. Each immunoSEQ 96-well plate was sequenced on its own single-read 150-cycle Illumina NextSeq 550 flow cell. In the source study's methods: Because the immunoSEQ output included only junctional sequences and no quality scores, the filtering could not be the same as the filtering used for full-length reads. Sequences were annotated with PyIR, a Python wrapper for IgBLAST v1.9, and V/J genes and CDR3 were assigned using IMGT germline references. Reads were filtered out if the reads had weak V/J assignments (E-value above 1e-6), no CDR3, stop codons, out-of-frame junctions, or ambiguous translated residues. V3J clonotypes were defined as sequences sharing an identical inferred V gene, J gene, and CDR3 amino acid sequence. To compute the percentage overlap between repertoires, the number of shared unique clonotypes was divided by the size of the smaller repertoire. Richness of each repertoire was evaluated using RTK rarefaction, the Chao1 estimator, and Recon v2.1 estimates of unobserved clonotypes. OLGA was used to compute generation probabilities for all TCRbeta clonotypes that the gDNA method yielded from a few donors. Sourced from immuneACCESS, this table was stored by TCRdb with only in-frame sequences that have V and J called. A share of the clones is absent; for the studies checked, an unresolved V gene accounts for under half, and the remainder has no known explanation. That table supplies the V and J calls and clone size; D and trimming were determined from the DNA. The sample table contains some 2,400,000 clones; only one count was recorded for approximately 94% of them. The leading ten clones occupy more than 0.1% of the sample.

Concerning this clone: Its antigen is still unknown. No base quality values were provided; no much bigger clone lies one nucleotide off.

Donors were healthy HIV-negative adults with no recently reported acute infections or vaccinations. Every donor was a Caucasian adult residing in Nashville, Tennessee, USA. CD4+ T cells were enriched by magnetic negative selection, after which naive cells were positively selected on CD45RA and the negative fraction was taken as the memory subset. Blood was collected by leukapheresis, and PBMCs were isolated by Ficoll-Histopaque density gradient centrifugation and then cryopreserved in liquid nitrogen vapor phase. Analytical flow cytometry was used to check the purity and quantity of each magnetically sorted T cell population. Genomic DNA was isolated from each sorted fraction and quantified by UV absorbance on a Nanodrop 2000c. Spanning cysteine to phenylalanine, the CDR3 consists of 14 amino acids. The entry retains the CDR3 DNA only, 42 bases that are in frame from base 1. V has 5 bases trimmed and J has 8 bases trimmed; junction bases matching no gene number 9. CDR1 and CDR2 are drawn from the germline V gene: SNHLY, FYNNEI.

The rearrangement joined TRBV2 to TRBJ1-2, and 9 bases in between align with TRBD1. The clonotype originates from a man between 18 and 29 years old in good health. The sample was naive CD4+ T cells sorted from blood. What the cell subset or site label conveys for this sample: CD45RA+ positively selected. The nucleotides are TGTGCCAGCAGTCCAACGACGACAGGGGGAGGCTACACCTTC. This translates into CASSPTTTGGGYTF. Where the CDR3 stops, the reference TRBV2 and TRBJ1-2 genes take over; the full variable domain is EPEVTQTPSHQVTQMGQEVILRCVPISNHLYFYWYRQILGQKVEFLVSFYNNEISEKSEIFDDQFSVERPDGSNFTLKIRSTKLEDSAMYFCASSPTTTGGGYTFGSGTRLTVV.